This T cell receptor (beta chain) was sequenced during a study of OX40 agonist ivuxolimab in advanced cancers. Looking at the study overall: Ivuxolimab is a fully human IgG2 antibody that activates OX40 (CD134). Findings and caveats of the study: Clonal expansion by week 6 occurred in CD4+ and CD8+ blood T cells (at 0.1 to 3.0 mg/kg). Low normalized T-cell clonal expansion also characterized some of the nonresponders. CD4+ T cells averaged fewer expanded clones than CD8+ T cells.

Only in-frame clones appear in the TCRdb table, and some are missing; sequencing was by immunoSEQ multiplex PCR. Among 55,000 to 85,000 clones listed, approximately 91% were seen once. This CDR3 contains 16 residues. V was pared by 0 bases and J by 0 bases, with 10 bases between. Per the germline V gene, CDR1 is SGDLS and CDR2 is YYNGEE. Points on this clone: The antigen is undetermined.

The chain combines TRBV9 with TRBJ1-3; D not certain. This clonotype originated in an adult with an advanced solid tumor such as melanoma, head and neck, liver or kidney cancer. The input for sequencing was CD4+ or CD8+ T cells sorted from blood, taken in a trial of the OX40 agonist ivuxolimab. The CDR3, as DNA: TGTGCCAGCAGCGTAGGTTTGGACCTCTCTGGAAACACCATATATTTT. Protein sequence: CASSVGLDLSGNTIYF.